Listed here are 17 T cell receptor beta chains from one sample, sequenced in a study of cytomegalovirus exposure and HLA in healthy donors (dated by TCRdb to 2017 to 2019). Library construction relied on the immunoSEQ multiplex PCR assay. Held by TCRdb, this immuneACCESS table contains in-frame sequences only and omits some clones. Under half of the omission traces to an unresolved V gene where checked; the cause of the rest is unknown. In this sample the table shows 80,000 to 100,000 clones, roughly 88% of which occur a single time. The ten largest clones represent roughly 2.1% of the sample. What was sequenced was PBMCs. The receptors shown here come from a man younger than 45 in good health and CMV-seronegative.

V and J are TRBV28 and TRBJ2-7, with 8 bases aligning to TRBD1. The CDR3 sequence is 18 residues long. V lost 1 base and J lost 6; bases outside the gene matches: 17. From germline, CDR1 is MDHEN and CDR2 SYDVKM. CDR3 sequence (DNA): TGTGCCAGCAGTTTATATCGTACAATGCAGGGGGCGAGCTCCGAGCAGTACTTC. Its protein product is CASSLYRTMQGASSEQYF. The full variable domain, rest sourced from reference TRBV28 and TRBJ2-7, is DVKVTQSSRYLVKRTGEKVFLECVQDMDHENMFWYRQDPGLGLRLIYFSYDVKMKEKGDIPEGYSVSREKKERFSLILESASTNQTSMYLCASSLYRTMQGASSEQYFGPGTRLTVT.

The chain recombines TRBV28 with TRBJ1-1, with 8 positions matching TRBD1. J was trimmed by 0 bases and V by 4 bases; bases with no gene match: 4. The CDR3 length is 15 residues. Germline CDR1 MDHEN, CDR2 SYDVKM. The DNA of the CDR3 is TGTGCCAGCAGTTCAACAGGGGGAATGAACACTGAAGCTTTCTTT. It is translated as CASSSTGGMNTEAFF.

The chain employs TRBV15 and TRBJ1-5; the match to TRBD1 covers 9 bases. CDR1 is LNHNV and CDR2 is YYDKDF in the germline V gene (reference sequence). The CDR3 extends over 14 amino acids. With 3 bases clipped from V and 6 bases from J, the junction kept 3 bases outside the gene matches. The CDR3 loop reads CATSRGQGLQPQHF. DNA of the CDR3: TGTGCCACCAGCAGGGGACAGGGTCTTCAGCCCCAGCATTTT.

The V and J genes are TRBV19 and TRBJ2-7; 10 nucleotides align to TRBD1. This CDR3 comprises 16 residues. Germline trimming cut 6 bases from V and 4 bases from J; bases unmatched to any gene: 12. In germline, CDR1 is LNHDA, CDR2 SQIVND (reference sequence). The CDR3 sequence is CASRSPGTGVKYEQYF. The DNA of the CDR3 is TGTGCCAGTAGATCCCCCGGGACAGGGGTGAAATACGAGCAGTACTTC. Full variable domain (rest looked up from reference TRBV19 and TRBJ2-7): DGGITQSPKYLFRKEGQNVTLSCEQNLNHDAMYWYRQDPGQGLRLIYYSQIVNDFQKGDIAEGYSVSREKKESFPLTVTSAQKNPTAFYLCASRSPGTGVKYEQYFGPGTRLTVT.

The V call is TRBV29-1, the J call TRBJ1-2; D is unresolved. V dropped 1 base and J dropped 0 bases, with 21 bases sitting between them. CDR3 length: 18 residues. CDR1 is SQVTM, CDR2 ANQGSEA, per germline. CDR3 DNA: TGCAGCGTTGAAGGAGTTGTGGGCTTCCGCGAAGCTAACTATGGCTACACCTTC. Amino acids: CSVEGVVGFREANYGYTF.

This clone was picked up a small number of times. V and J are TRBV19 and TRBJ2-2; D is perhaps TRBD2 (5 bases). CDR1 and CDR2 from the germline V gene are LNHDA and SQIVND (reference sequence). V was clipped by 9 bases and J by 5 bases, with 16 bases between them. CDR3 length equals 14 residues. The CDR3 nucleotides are TGTGCCAGCAGGCCTACTAGTTCTACCGGGGAGCTGTTTTTT. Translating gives CASRPTSSTGELFF.

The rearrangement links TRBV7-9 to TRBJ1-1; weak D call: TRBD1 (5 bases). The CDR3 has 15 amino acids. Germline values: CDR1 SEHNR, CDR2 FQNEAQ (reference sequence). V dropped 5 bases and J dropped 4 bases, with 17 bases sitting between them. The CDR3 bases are TGTGCCAGCAGCAGCCCCCCAGGGCTGATCACTGAAGCTTTCTTT. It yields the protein CASSSPPGLITEAFF.

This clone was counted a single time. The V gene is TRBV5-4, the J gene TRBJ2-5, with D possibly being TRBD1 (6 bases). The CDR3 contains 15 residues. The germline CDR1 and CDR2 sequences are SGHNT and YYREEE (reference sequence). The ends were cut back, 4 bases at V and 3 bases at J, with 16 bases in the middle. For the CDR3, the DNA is TGTGCCAGCAGCCGGGAAGGTCGGACAGAAGAGACCCAGTACTTC. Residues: CASSREGRTEETQYF.

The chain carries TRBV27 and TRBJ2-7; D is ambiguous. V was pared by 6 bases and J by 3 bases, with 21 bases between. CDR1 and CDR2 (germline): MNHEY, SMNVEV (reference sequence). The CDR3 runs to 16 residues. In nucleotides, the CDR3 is TGTGCCAGCAGACTCCGGGTGGCGGTCGGCGACTACGAGCAGTACTTC. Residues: CASRLRVAVGDYEQYF.

CDR3 loop: CASSVAAQGASGELFF. The CDR3 DNA follows: TGTGCCAGCAGCGTAGCGGCCCAGGGGGCGTCTGGGGAGCTGTTTTTT. The chain is built from TRBV9 and TRBJ2-2; 8 bases are a match to TRBD1. The V gene end was trimmed by 0 bases and the J gene end by 8 bases; junction bases not matched to a gene: 9. Germline CDR1 reads SGDLS; CDR2 reads YYNGEE. CDR3 length: 16 residues. Full variable domain (missing parts from reference TRBV9 and TRBJ2-2): DSGVTQTPKHLITATGQRVTLRCSPRSGDLSVYWYQQSLDQGLQFLIQYYNGEERAKGNILERFSAQQFPDLHSELNLSSLELGDSALYFCASSVAAQGASGELFFGEGSRLTVL.

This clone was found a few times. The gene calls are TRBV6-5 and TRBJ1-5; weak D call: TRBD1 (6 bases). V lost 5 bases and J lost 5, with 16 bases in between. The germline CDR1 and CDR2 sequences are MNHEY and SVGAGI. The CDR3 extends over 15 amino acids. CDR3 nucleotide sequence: TGTGCCAGCAGTCGCAGGGGATATGAGGATCAGCCCCAGCATTTT. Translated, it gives CASSRRGYEDQPQHF.

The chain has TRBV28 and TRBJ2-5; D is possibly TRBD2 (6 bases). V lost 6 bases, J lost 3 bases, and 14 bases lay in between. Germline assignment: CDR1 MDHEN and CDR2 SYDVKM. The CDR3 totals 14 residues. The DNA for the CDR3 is TGTGCCAGCAGGGCCGCGGGGAATGAAGAGACCCAGTACTTC. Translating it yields CASRAAGNEETQYF.

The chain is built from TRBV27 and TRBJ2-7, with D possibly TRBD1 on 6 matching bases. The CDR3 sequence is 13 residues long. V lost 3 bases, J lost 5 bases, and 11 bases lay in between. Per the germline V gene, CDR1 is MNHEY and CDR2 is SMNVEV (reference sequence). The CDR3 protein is CASSFTGSHEQYF. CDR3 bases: TGTGCCAGCAGTTTTACAGGGAGTCACGAGCAGTACTTC.

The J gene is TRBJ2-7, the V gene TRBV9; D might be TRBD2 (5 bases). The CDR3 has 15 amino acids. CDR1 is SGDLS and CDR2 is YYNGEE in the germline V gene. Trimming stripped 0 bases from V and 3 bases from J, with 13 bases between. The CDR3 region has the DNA TGTGCCAGCAGCGTAGGGGTGGCGGGTATCTACGAGCAGTACTTC. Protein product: CASSVGVAGIYEQYF.

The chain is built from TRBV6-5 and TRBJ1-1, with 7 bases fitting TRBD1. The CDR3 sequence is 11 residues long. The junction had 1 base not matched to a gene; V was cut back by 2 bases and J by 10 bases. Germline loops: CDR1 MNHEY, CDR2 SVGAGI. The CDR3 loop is CASSYRGRAFF. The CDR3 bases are TGTGCCAGCAGTTACAGGGGGCGAGCTTTCTTT.

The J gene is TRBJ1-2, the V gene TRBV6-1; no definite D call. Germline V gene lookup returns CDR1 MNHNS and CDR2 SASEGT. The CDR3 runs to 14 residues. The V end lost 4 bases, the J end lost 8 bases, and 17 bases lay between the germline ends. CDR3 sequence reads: CASSVEVQVLGYTF. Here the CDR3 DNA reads TGTGCCAGCAGTGTCGAAGTACAAGTTTTAGGCTACACCTTC.

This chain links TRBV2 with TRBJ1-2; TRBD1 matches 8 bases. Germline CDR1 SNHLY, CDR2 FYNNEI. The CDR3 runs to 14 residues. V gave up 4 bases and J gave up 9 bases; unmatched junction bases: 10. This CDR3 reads CASSGPRTGTSYTF. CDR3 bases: TGTGCCAGCAGTGGGCCCCGGACAGGGACAAGCTACACCTTC.